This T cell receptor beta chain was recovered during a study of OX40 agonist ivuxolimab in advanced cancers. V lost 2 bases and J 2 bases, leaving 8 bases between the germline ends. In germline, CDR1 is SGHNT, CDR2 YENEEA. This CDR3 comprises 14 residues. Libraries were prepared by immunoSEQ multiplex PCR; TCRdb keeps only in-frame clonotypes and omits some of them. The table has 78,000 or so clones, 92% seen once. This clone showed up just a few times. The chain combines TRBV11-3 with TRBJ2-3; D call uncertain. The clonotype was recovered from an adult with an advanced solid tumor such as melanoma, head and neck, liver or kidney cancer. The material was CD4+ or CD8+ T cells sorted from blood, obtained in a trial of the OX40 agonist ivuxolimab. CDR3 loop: CASSLQASTDTQYF. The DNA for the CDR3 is TGTGCCAGCAGCTTACAGGCCTCCACAGATACGCAGTATTTT. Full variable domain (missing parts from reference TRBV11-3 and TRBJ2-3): EAGVVQSPRYKIIEKKQPVAFWCNPISGHNTLYWYLQNLGQGPELLIRYENEEAVDDSQLPKDRFSAERLKGVDSTLKIQPAELGDSAVYLCASSLQASTDTQYFGPGTRLTVL.